The clone carrying this T cell receptor (beta chain) occurred many times. Diagnosis relied on clinical symptoms, serum thyroxine, TRAb, thyroid ultrasound and orbital computed tomography. The authors used Ficoll-Paque density gradient centrifugation to separate PBMCs. The input was around 10 ml of fresh peripheral blood. From RNA, the CDR3 regions of TCR beta chains were amplified and sequenced. The first round was an RT-PCR with HTBI primers, and the second round was a multiplex PCR. TCRdb used MiXCR to reprocess the multiplex PCR reads, holding one entry per CDR3 protein. The sample shows over 150,000 distinct CDR3 sequences, over 35% of them seen only once. This specimen belongs to a study of Graves' ophthalmopathy and Graves' hyperthyroidism. Trimming shortened V by 7 bases and J by 4 bases, and 16 bases separated the two germline ends. The CDR3 is 14 amino acids. The germline CDR1 and CDR2 sequences are MNHEY and SVGAGI.

The source is a woman in her thirties or forties with Graves' ophthalmopathy. The material sequenced was peripheral blood. This chain connects TRBV6-5 to TRBJ2-5, with TRBD2 as a possible D gene (5 bases). The CDR3 loop is CASTMGSSLETQYF. The CDR3 DNA follows: TGTGCCAGCACCATGGGGAGTAGCCTAGAGACCCAGTACTTC.